The 30 T cell receptor beta chains in this list originate from one sample, sequenced in a study of shared clonotypes between healthy human individuals. Sequenced by immunoSEQ multiplex PCR; TCRdb stores in-frame clones only, minus some. The sample carries 2.5 million or so clones, 90% to 95% recorded once. Material for sequencing was naive CD4+ T cells sorted from blood. Subset of the sample: CD45RA+ positively selected. The receptors stem from a man younger than 30 in good health.

V gene TRBV4-2 combines with J gene TRBJ2-2, with D possibly being TRBD2 (6 bases). There are 17 residues in the CDR3. Between the trimmed V and J ends, which lost 0 bases and 5 bases, there was a span of 16 bases. Per the germline V gene, CDR1 is LGHNA and CDR2 is YNFKEQ. The CDR3 DNA is TGTGCCAGCAGCCAAGATCAGTCGAGGGGAGGAACCGGGGAGCTGTTTTTT. It yields the protein CASSQDQSRGGTGELFF.

The CDR3 reads CASSVAQGVGELFF. For the CDR3, the DNA is TGTGCCAGCAGCGTAGCTCAGGGGGTCGGGGAGCTGTTTTTT. The gene calls are TRBV9 and TRBJ2-2, with TRBD1 matching over 7 bases. The CDR3 consists of 14 residues. The ends lost 0 bases at V and 7 bases at J; junction bases unmatched: 3. Germline CDR1 is SGDLS and CDR2 is YYNGEE.

The chain uses TRBV5-3 and TRBJ1-4, with TRBD1 matching 7 bases. TRBV5-3 is sorted into the ORF group, with uncertain function. CDR3 length: 18 residues. The junction had 21 bases not matched to a gene; V was cut back by 5 bases and J by 8 bases. The CDR3 nucleotides read TGTGCCAGAAGTGTGGGTGACAGGGTGGGAGCTTCCGGGGAAAAACTGTTTTTT. Protein product: CARSVGDRVGASGEKLFF.

The chain links TRBV27 to TRBJ2-5; perhaps TRBD2 as D (6 bases). The CDR3 spans 14 residues. V was trimmed by 8 bases and J by 1 base, leaving 14 bases between them. Germline loops: CDR1 MNHEY, CDR2 SMNVEV (reference sequence). CDR3 DNA sequence: TGTGCCAGCGGGGGGTTCTGGGCCCAAGAGACCCAGTACTTC. Translated, it gives CASGGFWAQETQYF.

This chain joins TRBV5-1 and TRBJ1-3; D call uncertain. V was cut by 4 bases and J by 1 base, with 12 bases left in between. CDR1 and CDR2 from the germline V gene are SGHRS and YFSETQ. The CDR3 runs 15 residues. The CDR3 is CASSPMGGSGNTIYF. CDR3 DNA sequence: TGCGCCAGCAGCCCCATGGGCGGGTCTGGAAACACCATATATTTT.

This chain joins TRBV18 and TRBJ1-6, with D possibly matching TRBD1 (6 bases). The germline gives CDR1 KGHSH, CDR2 LQKENI. V shed 2 bases and J shed 7 bases, with 12 bases lying between them. The CDR3 consists of 15 residues. DNA for the CDR3: TGTGCCAGCTCACCAACCCAGGGGTTGAATTCACCCCTCCACTTT. This translates into CASSPTQGLNSPLHF. Filled out from reference TRBV18 and TRBJ1-6, the complete variable domain reads NAGVMQNPRHLVRRRGQEARLRCSPMKGHSHVYWYRQLPEEGLKFMVYLQKENIIDESGMPKERFSAEFPKEGPSILRIQQVVRGDSAAYFCASSPTQGLNSPLHFGNGTRLTVT.

A remark on this clone: Other nucleotide sequences from this sample produce the same CDR3. The chain uses TRBV27 and TRBJ1-4; no reliable D call. There are 13 residues in the CDR3. Trimming cost V 4 bases and J 5 bases, with 8 bases left between them. The V gene's germline CDR1 is MNHEY and CDR2 SMNVEV (reference sequence). The CDR3 loop reads CASSSGFNEKLFF. CDR3 nucleotide sequence: TGTGCCAGCAGTTCCGGGTTCAATGAAAAACTGTTTTTT.

This clone was seen a single time. The same CDR3 is also encoded by other DNA sequences in this sample. The genes are TRBV18 and TRBJ2-7; no clear D gene. Per the germline V gene, CDR1 is KGHSH and CDR2 is LQKENI. Trimming cost V 1 base and J 2 bases, with 9 bases left between them. This CDR3 contains 14 residues. The CDR3, as DNA: TGTGCCAGCTCACCACGCGACGGTACCTACGAGCAGTACTTC. Translation gives CASSPRDGTYEQYF.

The rearrangement uses TRBV7-2 and TRBJ1-2, with 10 bases aligning to TRBD1. This CDR3 has 15 amino acids. With V trimmed by 0 bases and J by 7 bases, 5 bases remained unmatched. The germline CDR1 and CDR2 sequences are SGHTA and FQGNSA. The CDR3 DNA sequence: TGTGCCAGCAGCTTAGCGGGGACAGGGGAAGTTGGCTACACCTTC. It specifies CASSLAGTGEVGYTF. Full variable domain (rest looked up from reference TRBV7-2 and TRBJ1-2): GAGVSQSPSNKVTEKGKDVELRCDPISGHTALYWYRQSLGQGLEFLIYFQGNSAPDKSGLPSDRFSAERTGGSVSTLTIQRTQQEDSAVYLCASSLAGTGEVGYTFGSGTRLTVV.

The chain uses TRBV19 and TRBJ1-2; 8 bases fit TRBD1. The CDR3 is 17 residues long. Germline V lookup: CDR1 LNHDA, CDR2 SQIVND (reference sequence). With V trimmed by 2 bases and J by 0 bases, 8 bases remained unmatched. The CDR3, as DNA: TGTGCCAGTAGTATACCAGAGGGACAGGCTGCTAACTATGGCTACACCTTC. Translated: CASSIPEGQAANYGYTF. Filled out from reference TRBV19 and TRBJ1-2, the complete variable domain reads DGGITQSPKYLFRKEGQNVTLSCEQNLNHDAMYWYRQDPGQGLRLIYYSQIVNDFQKGDIAEGYSVSREKKESFPLTVTSAQKNPTAFYLCASSIPEGQAANYGYTFGSGTRLTVV.

In the case of this clone: Other DNA sequences within the sample encode an identical CDR3. This chain joins TRBV2 and TRBJ2-7, with unresolved D. The CDR3 contains 11 residues. The germline V gene has CDR1 SNHLY and CDR2 FYNNEI. Trimming cost V 6 bases and J 4 bases, with 7 bases left between them. CDR3 in amino acids: CASSVVYEQYF. Written as DNA, the CDR3 is TGTGCCAGCAGCGTAGTATACGAGCAGTACTTC.

Here the CDR3 DNA reads TGTGCCAGCAGTTCGTCAGCGCTTACAGGGGGGTCCTACGAGCAGTACTTC. Translating gives CASSSSALTGGSYEQYF. The chain has TRBV28 and TRBJ2-5; 8 bases are shared with TRBD1. Near its end, the DNA agrees better with TRBJ2-7, so the J call may be wrong. The germline CDR1 and CDR2 sequences are MDHEN and SYDVKM. The CDR3 contains 17 residues.

Details on this clone: The sample holds other DNA sequences that translate to the same CDR3. The rearrangement joins TRBV30 to TRBJ1-3; D is unclear. CDR1 and CDR2 (germline): GTSNPN, SVGIG (reference sequence). The CDR3 loop spans 14 amino acids. V lost 0 bases, J lost 0 bases, and 6 bases lay in between. The CDR3 reads CAWSVGNSGNTIYF. CDR3 coding DNA: TGTGCCTGGAGTGTAGGGAACTCTGGAAACACCATATATTTT.

Remarks on this clone: Within the sample, other DNA sequences also encode this same CDR3. The DNA of the CDR3 is TGTGCCAGCAGCCCTGAGGGGTACGAGCAGTACTTC. As protein: CASSPEGYEQYF. The chain uses TRBV7-9 and TRBJ2-7, with D possibly called TRBD1 or TRBD2 (5 bases each). CDR1 is SEHNR and CDR2 is FQNEAQ in the germline V gene (reference sequence). The CDR3 contains 12 residues. Trimming took 5 bases from V and 4 from J, leaving 9 bases between them.

The V gene is TRBV5-1, the J gene TRBJ1-2; D is perhaps TRBD1 (5 bases). Germline V CDR1 and CDR2: SGHRS, YFSETQ. The CDR3 covers 19 residues. V dropped 0 bases and J dropped 0 bases, with 21 bases sitting between them. The CDR3 spells CASSLGAPGDHSANYGYTF. CDR3 sequence (DNA): TGCGCCAGCAGCTTGGGGGCGCCTGGGGACCACTCAGCTAACTATGGCTACACCTTC.

This clone was detected a few times. The chain carries TRBV6-5 and TRBJ1-2; 7 bases are shared with TRBD1. With V trimmed by 0 bases and J by 6 bases, 4 bases remained unmatched. The germline gives CDR1 MNHEY, CDR2 SVGAGI. The CDR3 consists of 14 residues. DNA of the CDR3: TGTGCCAGCAGTTACTCAGGGACAGACAATGGCTACACCTTC. This codes for CASSYSGTDNGYTF.

The chain carries TRBV30 and TRBJ2-5, with a weak D call TRBD2 (5 bases). TRBJ2-7 matches the DNA end more closely, so the J call is doubtful. Germline CDR1 reads GTSNPN; CDR2 reads SVGIG (reference sequence). The CDR3 has 12 residues. The CDR3 is CAWNPRGYEQYF. CDR3 sequence (DNA): TGTGCCTGGAACCCACGGGGCTACGAGCAGTACTTC.

The V gene is TRBV5-6, the J gene TRBJ1-1; tentatively, D is TRBD1 (5 bases). The CDR3 covers 13 residues. The germline V gene has CDR1 SGHDT and CDR2 YYEEEE. V was pared by 5 bases and J by 6 bases, with 14 bases between. The CDR3 loop reads CASRGGVWAEAFF. The CDR3 nucleotides read TGTGCCAGCAGGGGGGGAGTTTGGGCTGAAGCTTTCTTT.

V and J are TRBV7-9 and TRBJ2-1; D is ambiguous. V was clipped by 5 bases and J by 6 bases, with 17 bases between them. The CDR3 is 15 residues long. The germline V gene encodes CDR1 SEHNR and CDR2 FQNEAQ (reference sequence). This CDR3 is CASSHPGLGGNEQFF. The CDR3 DNA reads TGTGCCAGCAGCCACCCGGGCCTGGGCGGCAATGAGCAGTTCTTC.

In the case of this clone: Other nucleotide sequences in the sample specify the same CDR3. The rearrangement links TRBV5-1 to TRBJ2-7; TRBD1 aligns across 9 bases. Germline-derived CDR1 and CDR2 are SGHRS and YFSETQ. V dropped 0 bases and J dropped 4; count of bases not matched to a gene: 5. This CDR3 has 15 amino acids. In DNA form, the CDR3 reads TGCGCCAGCAGCTTGGAGGGACAGGGCCCGTACGAGCAGTACTTC. This codes for CASSLEGQGPYEQYF. The entire variable domain, with the rest obtained from reference TRBV5-1 and TRBJ2-7, is as follows: KAGVTQTPRYLIKTRGQQVTLSCSPISGHRSVSWYQQTPGQGLQFLFEYFSETQRNKGNFPGRFSGRQFSNSRSEMNVSTLELGDSALYLCASSLEGQGPYEQYFGPGTRLTVT.

The chain links TRBV4-1 to TRBJ2-1; TRBD1 agrees at 7 bases. Losses at the gene ends were 1 base for V and 5 bases for J; bases not matched to a gene: 8. Germline CDR1 is MGHRA and CDR2 is YSYEKL. The CDR3 has 16 residues. CDR3: CASSQAEQGYHNEQFF. CDR3 nucleotides: TGCGCCAGCAGCCAAGCCGAACAGGGGTACCACAATGAGCAGTTCTTC.

V usage is TRBV5-1 and J usage is TRBJ2-7, with 10 bases identical to TRBD1. This CDR3 spans 15 amino acids. Germline CDR1 reads SGHRS; CDR2 reads YFSETQ. The V and J ends lost 4 bases and 6 bases, in that order; junction bases with no gene match: 10. DNA for the CDR3: TGCGCCAGCAGCCCCGGGGACAGGGGAAACTCCGAGCAGTACTTC. Its translation is CASSPGDRGNSEQYF.

This sequence joins TRBV21-1 and TRBJ1-5. TRBV21-1 is reported as a pseudogene. The CDR3 length is 13 residues. In DNA, the CDR3 is TGTGCCAGCTCCCGTCGGGGTCATCAGCCCCAGCATTTT. It yields the protein CASSRRGHQPQHF.

Concerning this clone: Other DNA sequences in this sample translate to the same CDR3. The gene calls are TRBV5-1 and TRBJ2-3; D uncertain. V lost 2 bases, J lost 2 bases, and 6 bases lay in between. This CDR3 region has 13 residues. Germline V lookup: CDR1 SGHRS, CDR2 YFSETQ. The CDR3 is CASSFGDTDTQYF. CDR3 in DNA: TGCGCCAGCAGCTTCGGAGACACAGATACGCAGTATTTT.

Notes on this clone: Different DNA sequences within this sample yield the same CDR3. The chain employs TRBV6-6 and TRBJ2-5; TRBD1 agrees at 7 bases. Germline trimming cut 6 bases from V and 8 bases from J; bases unmatched to any gene: 6. CDR3 length: 12 amino acids. CDR1 is MNHNY, CDR2 SVGAGI, per germline (reference sequence). The CDR3 region is CASRGDSSTQYF. The CDR3 DNA reads as TGTGCCAGCAGGGGGGACAGCTCCACCCAGTACTTC.

This clone was found once. Other DNA sequences of this sample code for an identical CDR3. The chain couples TRBV5-1 to TRBJ2-5; possible D gene TRBD1, 6 bases. The V gene's germline CDR1 is SGHRS and CDR2 YFSETQ. CDR3 size: 14 residues. The V and J ends lost 0 bases and 5 bases respectively, with 11 bases between them. The CDR3, as DNA: TGCGCCAGCAGCTTGGTCGCAGGGGCGGAGACCCAGTACTTC. As protein: CASSLVAGAETQYF.

This chain connects TRBV19 to TRBJ1-3, with D possibly TRBD1 on 5 matching bases. This CDR3 has 15 residues. The V gene lost 8 bases and the J gene lost 4 bases, with 18 bases spanning the gap. Germline V gene sequence: CDR1 LNHDA, CDR2 SQIVND (reference sequence). The DNA of the CDR3 is TGTGCCAGTTGGGACGTCGGCCGAGGGGGAAACACCATATATTTT. Translated, it gives CASWDVGRGGNTIYF. Combining the CDR3 with reference TRBV19 and TRBJ1-3 gives the whole variable domain DGGITQSPKYLFRKEGQNVTLSCEQNLNHDAMYWYRQDPGQGLRLIYYSQIVNDFQKGDIAEGYSVSREKKESFPLTVTSAQKNPTAFYLCASWDVGRGGNTIYFGEGSWLTVV.

The V call is TRBV7-2, the J call TRBJ2-5; a weak D match, TRBD2 (6 bases). The CDR3 contains 15 residues. Germline loops: CDR1 SGHTA, CDR2 FQGNSA. V was clipped by 4 bases and J by 2 bases, with 14 bases between them. The CDR3 protein is CASSSGPGGQETQYF. The CDR3 bases are TGTGCCAGCAGCTCGGGACCTGGGGGGCAAGAGACCCAGTACTTC.

This sequence joins TRBV27 and TRBJ2-5, with D unresolved. V shed 6 bases and J shed 7 bases, with 21 bases lying between them. The CDR3 has 15 residues. Germline V lookup: CDR1 MNHEY, CDR2 SMNVEV (reference sequence). Here the CDR3 DNA reads TGTGCCAGCAGGCAAACAGAAAAGTATGTTGGGACCCAGTACTTC. This encodes CASRQTEKYVGTQYF.

The chain couples TRBV29-1 to TRBJ1-1, with D uncertain. CDR1 and CDR2 from the germline V gene are SQVTM and ANQGSEA. The CDR3 covers 15 residues. Trimming stripped 3 bases from V and 3 bases from J, with 17 bases between. This CDR3 is CSVESGLQLDTEAFF. The CDR3 coding sequence is TGCAGCGTTGAGAGTGGGCTCCAACTGGACACTGAAGCTTTCTTT.